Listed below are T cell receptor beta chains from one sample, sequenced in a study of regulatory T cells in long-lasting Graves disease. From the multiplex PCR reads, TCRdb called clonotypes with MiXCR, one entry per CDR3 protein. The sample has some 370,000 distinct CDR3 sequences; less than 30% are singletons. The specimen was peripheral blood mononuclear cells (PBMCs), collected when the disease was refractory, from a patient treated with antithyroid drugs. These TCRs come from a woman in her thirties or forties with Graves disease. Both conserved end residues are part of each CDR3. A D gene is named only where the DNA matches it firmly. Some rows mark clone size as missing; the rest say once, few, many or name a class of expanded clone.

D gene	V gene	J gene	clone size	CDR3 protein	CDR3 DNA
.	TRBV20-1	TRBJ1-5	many	CSARDANQPQHF	TGCAGTGCTAGAGATGCGAATCAGCCCCAGCATTTT
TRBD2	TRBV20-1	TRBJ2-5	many	CSARDVTSGIETQYF	TGCAGTGCGCGGGACGTGACTAGCGGGATAGAGACCCAGTACTTC
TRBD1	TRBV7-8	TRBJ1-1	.	CASSLAGQGWIGGGNTEAFF	TGTGCCAGCAGCTTAGCCGGACAGGGCTGGATCGGGGGGGGGAACACTGAAGCTTTCTTT
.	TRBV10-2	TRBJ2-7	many	CASSDPRAYEQYF	TGCGCCAGCAGTGACCCCAGGGCCTACGAGCAGTACTTC
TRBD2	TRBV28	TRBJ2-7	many	CASSLPTQTSGRAWGSYEQYF	TGTGCCAGCAGTTTACCCACCCAGACTAGCGGGAGGGCCTGGGGCAGCTACGAGCAGTACTTC
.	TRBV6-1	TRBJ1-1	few	CASSKSPSPVNTEAFF	TGTGCCAGCAGTAAGTCACCTTCGCCGGTGAACACTGAAGCTTTCTTT
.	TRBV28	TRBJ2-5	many	CASSLLLYRRPTGKETQYF	TGTGCCAGCAGTTTACTCCTATATCGACGACCGACGGGAAAAGAGACCCAGTACTTC
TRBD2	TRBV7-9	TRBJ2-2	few	CASSLAAGGPGELFF	TGTGCCAGCAGCTTAGCGGCGGGAGGACCCGGGGAGCTGTTTTTT
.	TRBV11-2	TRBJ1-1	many	CASSLTLLRANPEAFF	TGTGCCAGCAGCTTAACCCTACTTAGAGCGAACCCTGAAGCTTTCTTT
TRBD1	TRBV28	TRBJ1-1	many	CASSFAGGDPEAFF	TGTGCCAGCAGTTTTGCAGGGGGCGACCCTGAAGCTTTCTTT
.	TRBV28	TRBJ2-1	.	CASSFTGLRDEQFF	TGTGCCAGCAGTTTTACCGGACTCAGGGATGAGCAGTTCTTC
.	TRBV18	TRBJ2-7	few	CASSPTFSGEQYF	TGTGCCAGCTCCCCCACATTTTCCGGCGAGCAGTACTTC
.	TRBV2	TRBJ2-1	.	CASISVDSYNEQFF	TGTGCCAGCATCTCGGTGGACTCCTACAATGAGCAGTTCTTC
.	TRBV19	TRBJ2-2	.	CASKRPPGGANTGELFF	TGTGCCAGTAAGAGGCCCCCAGGCGGCGCGAACACCGGGGAGCTGTTTTTT
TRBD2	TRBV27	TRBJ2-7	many	CASATVTGGGEQYF	TGTGCCAGCGCTACAGTGACGGGGGGGGGAGAGCAGTACTTC
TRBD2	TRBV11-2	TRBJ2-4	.	CASSLVLAGGLLKNIQYF	TGTGCCAGCAGCTTAGTTTTAGCGGGAGGGCTTCTCAAAAACATTCAGTACTTC
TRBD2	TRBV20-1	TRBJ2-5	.	CSAAVAGVGETQYF	TGCAGTGCGGCCGTAGCGGGAGTTGGAGAGACCCAGTACTTC
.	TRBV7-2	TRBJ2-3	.	CASSSPILGHTDTQYF	TGTGCCAGCAGCTCCCCCATCCTCGGTCACACAGATACGCAGTATTTT
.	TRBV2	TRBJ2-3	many	CASLGRYTDTQYF	TGTGCCAGTTTGGGACGATACACAGATACGCAGTATTTT
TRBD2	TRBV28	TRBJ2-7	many	CASSSETGLAGLGNEQYF	TGTGCCAGCAGTTCCGAGACGGGACTAGCGGGCCTAGGAAACGAGCAGTACTTC
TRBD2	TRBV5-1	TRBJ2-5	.	CASSLGGTSGSAQETQYF	TGCGCCAGCAGCTTGGGCGGGACTAGCGGGAGTGCCCAAGAGACCCAGTACTTC
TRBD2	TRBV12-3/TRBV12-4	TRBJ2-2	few	CASSFHSGTGELFF	TGTGCCAGCAGTTTCCATAGCGGGACCGGGGAGCTGTTTTTT
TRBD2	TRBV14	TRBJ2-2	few	CASSPTSGTNTGELFF	TGTGCCAGCAGCCCCACTAGCGGAACAAACACCGGGGAGCTGTTTTTT
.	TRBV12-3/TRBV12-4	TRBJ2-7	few	CASRKGRTYEQYF	TGTGCCAGCAGGAAGGGCAGAACCTACGAGCAGTACTTC
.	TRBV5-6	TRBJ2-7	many	CASSLTSEQYF	TGTGCCAGCAGCTTGACGTCCGAGCAGTACTTC
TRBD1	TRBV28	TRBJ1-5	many	CAGARGLDNQPQHF	TGTGCCGGGGCCAGGGGGCTCGACAATCAGCCCCAGCATTTT
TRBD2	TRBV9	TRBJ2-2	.	CASSARSGTNTGELFF	TGTGCCAGCAGCGCGCGGAGCGGGACGAACACCGGGGAGCTGTTTTTT
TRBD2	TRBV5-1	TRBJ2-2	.	CASSRGGRPNTGELFF	TGCGCCAGCAGCCGGGGCGGGAGGCCGAACACCGGGGAGCTGTTTTTT
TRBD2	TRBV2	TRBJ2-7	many	CASKPSGAYEQYF	TGTGCCAGTAAGCCTAGCGGGGCCTACGAGCAGTACTTC
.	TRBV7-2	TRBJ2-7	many	CASSLEPGSSYEQYF	TGTGCCAGCAGCTTAGAGCCGGGCAGCTCCTACGAGCAGTACTTC
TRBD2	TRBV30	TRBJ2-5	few	CAWITSGQRTQYF	TGTGCCTGGATCACTAGCGGGCAGAGGACCCAGTACTTC
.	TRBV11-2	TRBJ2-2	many	CASNHGRRSNTGELFF	TGTGCCAGCAACCATGGTCGGCGCTCGAACACCGGGGAGCTGTTTTTT
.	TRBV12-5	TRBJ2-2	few	CASGLGGSGELFF	TGTGCTAGTGGTTTGGGAGGCAGCGGGGAGCTGTTTTTT
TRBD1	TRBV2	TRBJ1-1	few	CASSPTGGAFF	TGTGCCAGCAGCCCGACAGGGGGAGCTTTCTTT
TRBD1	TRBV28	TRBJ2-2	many	CASSFFLGTGNTGELFF	TGTGCCAGCAGTTTTTTTTTGGGGACAGGGAACACCGGGGAGCTGTTTTTT
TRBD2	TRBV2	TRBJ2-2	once	CASRPRRAGVRTGELFF	TGTGCCAGCAGACCACGGAGGGCGGGAGTAAGGACCGGGGAGCTGTTTTTT
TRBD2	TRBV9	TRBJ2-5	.	CASSVGLEETQYF	TGTGCCAGCAGCGTCGGACTAGAAGAGACCCAGTACTTC
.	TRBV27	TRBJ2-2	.	CASSTRTVNTGELFF	TGTGCCAGCAGTACGAGGACAGTGAACACCGGGGAGCTGTTTTTT
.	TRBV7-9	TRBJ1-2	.	CASSLVGPQGGVENYGYTF	TGTGCCAGCAGCTTAGTAGGGCCTCAGGGAGGGGTCGAAAACTATGGCTACACCTTC
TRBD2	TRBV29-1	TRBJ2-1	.	CSVARLAPGDEQFF	TGCAGCGTTGCCAGACTAGCCCCGGGGGATGAGCAGTTCTTC
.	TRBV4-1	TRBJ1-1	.	CASSQTRIVEAFF	TGCGCCAGCAGCCAAACCCGGATAGTAGAAGCTTTCTTT
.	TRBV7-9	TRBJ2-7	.	CASSLAGGATYEQYF	TGTGCCAGCAGCTTAGCGGGGGGGGCGACCTACGAGCAGTACTTC
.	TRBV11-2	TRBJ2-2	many	CASSSFRRKDGELFF	TGTGCCAGCAGCTCCTTCAGACGAAAGGACGGGGAGCTGTTTTTT
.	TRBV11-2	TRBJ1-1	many	CASSSNLWKGFF	TGTGCCAGCAGCTCTAACCTCTGGAAGGGTTTCTTT
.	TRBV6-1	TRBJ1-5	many	CASSEDGRGRIPQHF	TGTGCCAGCAGTGAAGACGGCAGGGGACGAATACCCCAGCATTTT
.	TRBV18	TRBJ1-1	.	CASSLSWGETNTEAFF	TGTGCCAGCTCACTGTCTTGGGGGGAGACGAACACTGAAGCTTTCTTT
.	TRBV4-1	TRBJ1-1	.	CASSYGGLDTEAFF	TGCGCCAGCAGCTATGGAGGGTTGGACACTGAAGCTTTCTTT
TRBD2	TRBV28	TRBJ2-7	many	CASSPSGGPPYEQYF	TGTGCCAGCAGTCCCTCGGGAGGGCCCCCCTACGAGCAGTACTTC